A selection of T cell receptor beta chains follows, all from one sample in a study of T-cell memory formation after mild COVID-19. From the 5' RACE reads, TCRdb called clonotypes with MiXCR, one entry per CDR3 protein. The sample records roughly 510,000 distinct CDR3 sequences, approximately 15% being singletons. The sequenced material came from PBMCs or a T cell subset sorted from them (not recorded which). The receptors were gathered from an adult woman who had mild COVID-19 (a few samples of this study predate the infection). Cell type and time point are not known. Both conserved end residues are part of each CDR3. D genes are given only for firm matches. A row's size may be missing; if present it is once, few, many or a size class.

d_call clone_size j_call v_call cdr3_aa cdr3_nt
. . TRBJ2-7 TRBV3-1 CASSRRGHEQYF TGTGCCAGCAGCCGCAGGGGCCACGAGCAGTACTTC
. . TRBJ1-2 TRBV6-6 CASSYSTAVINYGYTF TGTGCCAGCAGTTACTCTACGGCAGTTATTAACTATGGCTACACCTTC
. . TRBJ2-3 TRBV7-9 CASSFMSTLNTQYF TGTGCCAGCAGCTTTATGTCGACCTTAAATACGCAGTATTTT
. . TRBJ2-2 TRBV24-1 CAAQRAMNTGELFF TGTGCCGCCCAGCGGGCCATGAACACCGGGGAGCTGTTTTTT
TRBD2 many TRBJ2-2 TRBV7-3 CASSLLADYNTGELFF TGTGCCAGCAGCTTACTAGCGGACTACAACACCGGGGAGCTGTTTTTT
TRBD1 . TRBJ2-2 TRBV4-1 CASSQVGDRDTGELFF TGCGCCAGCAGCCAAGTGGGGGACAGGGACACCGGGGAGCTGTTTTTT
. few TRBJ2-3 TRBV9 CASSARDIDTQYF TGTGCCAGCAGCGCCAGGGATATCGATACGCAGTATTTT
. . TRBJ2-1 TRBV20-1 CSAAGIRGVPGNEQFF TGCAGTGCGGCAGGGATTCGCGGGGTGCCTGGGAATGAGCAGTTCTTC
. few TRBJ2-5 TRBV12-3/TRBV12-4 CASSLTRRGLRWVGQETQYF TGTGCCAGCAGTTTAACCCGTCGAGGGTTGAGATGGGTGGGCCAAGAGACCCAGTACTTC
. . TRBJ2-5 TRBV12-3/TRBV12-4 CASSLGRGGSDQYF TGTGCCAGCAGTTTAGGCAGGGGAGGGTCGGACCAGTACTTC
. many TRBJ1-2 TRBV12-3/TRBV12-4 CASSPTGANYGYTF TGTGCCAGCAGCCCGACAGGCGCTAACTATGGCTACACCTTC
TRBD2 few TRBJ2-1 TRBV7-6 CASSLASGGATEQFF TGTGCCAGCAGCTTAGCTAGCGGGGGGGCTACTGAGCAGTTCTTC
. few TRBJ2-5 TRBV24-1 CATSGMGAQETQYF TGTGCCACCAGTGGGATGGGAGCCCAAGAGACCCAGTACTTC
. . TRBJ2-7 TRBV21-1 CASSKETGNTSYEQYF TGTGCCAGCAGCAAAGAGACCGGGAACACGTCCTACGAGCAGTACTTC
. few TRBJ2-3 TRBV12-3/TRBV12-4 CASGEGFGSTDTQYF TGTGCCAGCGGAGAAGGGTTCGGGAGCACAGATACGCAGTATTTT
TRBD2 few TRBJ2-1 TRBV5-1 CASSSGLAGTNEQFF TGCGCCAGCAGCTCGGGACTAGCGGGGACCAATGAGCAGTTCTTC
. many TRBJ2-7 TRBV30 CAWSVGRSYEQYF TGTGCCTGGAGTGTGGGGAGATCCTACGAGCAGTACTTC